The T cell receptor beta chain under discussion was sequenced for a study of OX40 agonist ivuxolimab in advanced cancers. Study-wide context: Ivuxolimab was an agonistic, fully human IgG2 monoclonal antibody directed against OX40 (CD134), a costimulatory receptor. Intravenous ivuxolimab was administered to patients every 2 weeks at six dose levels: 0.01, 0.1, 0.3, 1.5, 3 and 10 mg/kg. Among the roughly 52 dose-escalation patients, around 20 had hepatocellular carcinoma, around 15 melanoma, 9 renal cell carcinoma and 9 head and neck cancer. In the dose-escalation cohort, more than 75% of patients were male, and the mean age was approximately 60 years, with a range of about 23 to 90. Patients were allowed to have had prior anti-PD-1, anti-PD-L1 or anti-CTLA-4 therapy, and 30% to 40% of the dose-escalation patients had previously received checkpoint inhibitors. Partial responses occurred in three dose-escalation patients, of whom one had hepatocellular carcinoma and two had cutaneous melanoma. The purpose of peripheral TCRbeta sequencing was to test whether ivuxolimab changed TCR sequence diversity and led to clonal T-cell expansion. The paper reports the monotherapy dose-escalation portion (N of about 54 patients) of the phase I ivuxolimab trial. Study-wide findings and limitations: In the 0.1-3.0 mg/kg groups, partial responders had among the lowest normalized peripheral clonal expansion, particularly in CD8+ T cells. At doses of 0.1 to 3.0 mg/kg, clonal expansion of both CD4+ and CD8+ T cells in blood was seen between baseline and week 6. Low levels of normalized T-cell clonal expansion were also seen in some patients who did not respond. The antigen specificity of the clonally expanded peripheral T cells was not determined. On average, CD8+ T cells showed more expanded clones than CD4+ T cells after ivuxolimab.

Genomic DNA was extracted from sorted cells for sequencing of the TCRbeta CDR3 region. The immunoSEQ Assay was used for sequencing of TCRbeta CDR3 regions. What TCRdb holds here is the immuneACCESS table cut down to in-frame rearrangements. Part of the clones is not present; checked against another copy, under half of the missing clones reflect an unresolved V gene, and the others are unexplained. This sample lists some 100,000 clones; 85% to 90% were detected once. The top ten constitute about 1.9% of the sample. CDR1 is given as SNHLY and CDR2 as FYNNEI, both from the germline V gene. V is clipped by 4 bases and J by 4 bases, and the sequence between their germline boundaries is 10 bases long. The CDR3 runs 13 amino acids, cysteine and phenylalanine included. Just the 39-base CDR3 DNA is kept, in frame starting at base 1. Concerning this clone: No cognate antigen has been identified for it. Per-nucleotide qualities are absent, and no much larger clonotype sits a single base away.

Patients with autoimmune disease history or receiving systemic immunosuppression were excluded from the trial. Peripheral blood for TCR sequencing was collected from all dose cohorts at baseline, on cycle 4 day 1, and on cycle 7 day 1. Samples were obtained from an open-label, multicenter, first-in-human phase I dose-escalation trial of ivuxolimab. The trial enrolled adults with locally advanced or metastatic head and neck squamous cell, hepatocellular, melanoma or renal cell carcinoma. CD4+ and CD8+ T cells were sorted separately from peripheral blood before TCR sequencing. This sequence uses TRBV2 and TRBJ1-1, with TRBD1 as a weak D call on 5 bases. This specimen consisted of CD4+ or CD8+ T cells sorted from blood, obtained in a trial of the OX40 agonist ivuxolimab. This TCR derives from an adult with an advanced solid tumor such as melanoma, head and neck, liver or kidney cancer. This receptor has the CDR3 CASSGERGTEAFF. The nucleotide sequence is given as TGTGCCAGCAGTGGAGAGAGGGGCACTGAAGCTTTCTTT.